The 13 T cell receptor beta chains below were found in one sample sequenced in a study of patients and donors after allogeneic stem cell transplantation. In TCRdb, the RT-PCR reads were re-called with MiXCR into one record per CDR3 protein. The table records roughly 880,000 distinct CDR3 sequences, over 15% of them present only once. What was sequenced was blood, either unsorted or a sorted T cell fraction (not recorded which). All receptors derive from a human donor who was either an allogeneic HSCT recipient or a stem cell or donor lymphocyte infusion donor (not recorded which). It is not recorded whose cells these are; they may come from a transplant donor.

The chain employs TRBV5-1 and TRBJ2-7, with 15 bases matching TRBD2. Germline CDR1 SGHRS, CDR2 YFSETQ. V lost 3 bases to trimming and J lost 3 bases; unmatched junction nucleotides: 7. The CDR3 has 17 residues. This CDR3 is CASSSPGTSGRYYEQYF. As DNA, the CDR3 is TGCGCCAGCAGCTCCCCTGGGACTAGCGGGAGGTACTACGAGCAGTACTTC. The whole variable domain, remainder taken from reference TRBV5-1 and TRBJ2-7, is KAGVTQTPRYLIKTRGQQVTLSCSPISGHRSVSWYQQTPGQGLQFLFEYFSETQRNKGNFPGRFSGRQFSNSRSEMNVSTLELGDSALYLCASSSPGTSGRYYEQYFGPGTRLTVT.

In nucleotides, the CDR3 is TGTGCCAGCAGGAGGACAGGAAGACAAGAGACCCAGTACTTC. Its protein product is CASRRTGRQETQYF. The chain recombines TRBV19 with TRBJ2-5, with TRBD1 matching 7 bases. CDR1 and CDR2 from the germline V gene are LNHDA and SQIVND (reference sequence). Trimming cost V 9 bases and J 2 bases; bases outside gene matches: 9. This CDR3 is built from 14 residues.

This clonotype was found many times. The chain is built from TRBV5-1 and TRBJ2-1; weak D call: TRBD1 (6 bases). Germline CDR1 and CDR2: SGHRS and YFSETQ. V dropped 4 bases and J dropped 6 bases, with 17 bases sitting between them. This CDR3 region has 15 residues. The CDR3 DNA is TGCGCCAGCAGCGGATCGGGACACACGTTCAATGAGCAGTTCTTC. This gives the protein CASSGSGHTFNEQFF.

The V call is TRBV6-5, the J call TRBJ2-1; TRBD2 is a possible D gene (5 bases). The V gene lost 4 bases and the J gene lost 7 bases, with 14 bases spanning the gap. In germline, CDR1 is MNHEY, CDR2 SVGAGI. The CDR3 is made up of 14 amino acids. In DNA form, the CDR3 reads TGTGCCAGCAGTTTGGACGTCGGGAAAAATGAGCAGTTCTTC. It translates to CASSLDVGKNEQFF.

The chain combines TRBV2 with TRBJ2-1, with TRBD2 identical over 14 bases. The V segment lost 7 bases and the J segment 8 bases; nucleotides outside the gene matches: 10. The CDR3 covers 16 residues. Germline V lookup: CDR1 SNHLY, CDR2 FYNNEI. The CDR3 is CASTAGLAGVLDEQFF. CDR3 sequence (DNA): TGTGCCAGCACCGCGGGACTAGCGGGAGTCTTGGATGAGCAGTTCTTC.

The chain carries TRBV7-2 and TRBJ2-5, with a possible D match to TRBD2 (6 bases). The V gene lost 4 bases and the J gene lost 0 bases, with 9 bases spanning the gap. The germline gives CDR1 SGHTA, CDR2 FQGNSA. CDR3 size: 14 residues. This chain's CDR3 is CASSWGVYQETQYF. CDR3 nucleotide sequence: TGTGCCAGCAGCTGGGGGGTATACCAAGAGACCCAGTACTTC.

In this sample, this clonotype turned up a few times. The chain recombines TRBV12-3 or TRBV12-4 with TRBJ2-7; possibly TRBD1 for D (7 bases). This CDR3 spans 15 amino acids. Trimming took 6 bases from V and 2 from J, leaving 17 bases between them. DNA for the CDR3: TGTGCCAGCAGACCCGGAGGGACAGTGGCCTACGAGCAGTACTTC. It translates to CASRPGGTVAYEQYF.

The sample holds many counts of this clonotype. The genes are TRBV12-3 or TRBV12-4 and TRBJ2-4, with TRBD1 matching over 7 bases. The CDR3 sequence is 15 residues long. With 6 bases clipped from V and 2 bases from J, the junction kept 7 bases outside the gene matches. CDR3 bases: TGTGCCAGCAGCGCTAGGGGACAGTCCAAAAACATTCAGTACTTC. It yields the protein CASSARGQSKNIQYF.

J is TRBJ2-1 and V is TRBV13; D remains ambiguous. V shed 1 base and J shed 0 bases, with 10 bases lying between them. The length of the CDR3 is 16 residues. Per the germline V gene, CDR1 is PRHDT and CDR2 is FYEKMQ (reference sequence). CDR3 amino acids: CASSLATASSYNEQFF. In DNA, the CDR3 is TGTGCCAGCAGCTTAGCGACGGCGAGCTCCTACAATGAGCAGTTCTTC.

The chain combines TRBV25-1 with TRBJ2-6; D gene unclear. CDR1 is MGHDK and CDR2 is SYGVNS in the germline V gene. V was cut by 3 bases and J by 2 bases, with 11 bases left in between. This CDR3 is 16 amino acids long. CDR3 sequence reads: CASSEGGPPGANVLTF. For the CDR3, the DNA is TGTGCCAGCAGTGAGGGCGGCCCCCCTGGGGCCAACGTCCTGACTTTC.

This CDR3 reads CASSPGHLSAKNIQYF. The CDR3 nucleotides read TGTGCCAGCAGCCCCGGACACCTTTCAGCCAAAAACATTCAGTACTTC. V usage is TRBV7-9 and J usage is TRBJ2-4, with D possibly matching TRBD1 (5 bases). V gave up 5 bases and J gave up 0 bases, with 14 bases separating them. The CDR3 runs to 16 residues. Germline CDR1 SEHNR, CDR2 FQNEAQ (reference sequence).

This clonotype was picked up a small number of times. The CDR3 DNA is TGTGCCAGCAATGACAGGTTGAACAATGAGCAGTTCTTC. As protein: CASNDRLNNEQFF. This chain uses TRBV6-2 or TRBV6-3 with TRBJ2-1; possibly TRBD1 for D (6 bases). In germline, CDR1 is MNHEY, CDR2 SVGEGT. The CDR3 covers 13 residues. V was pared by 7 bases and J by 5 bases, with 12 bases between.

This clonotype was observed a handful of times. The chain links TRBV7-2 to TRBJ1-4; the D is unclear. V lost 2 bases and J lost 2, with 9 bases in between. CDR3 length: 15 amino acids. Germline V gives CDR1 SGHTA, CDR2 FQGNSA. The CDR3: CASSLNLVTNEKLFF. CDR3 DNA: TGTGCCAGCAGCTTAAATCTGGTGACTAATGAAAAACTGTTTTTT.